The 4 T cell receptor beta chains listed next were all sequenced from one sample in a study of graft-versus-host responses after intestinal transplantation. The repertoire was sequenced with immunoSEQ multiplex PCR; TCRdb's copy has only in-frame clones and lacks some. The table records 9,500 to 10,000 clones, approximately 90% of them present only once. This sample comprised PBMCs, obtained approximately 47 days after intestinal transplant. These receptors were collected from a human patient who received an intestinal transplant, so some T cells may come from the graft donor.

The rearrangement joins TRBV7-6 to TRBJ2-2; TRBD1 is a possible D gene (6 bases). V was shortened by 1 base and J by 0 bases, with 9 bases between the two germline ends. Per the germline V gene, CDR1 is SGHVS and CDR2 is FNYEAQ. The CDR3 consists of 16 residues. The CDR3, as DNA: TGTGCCAGCAGCTTAGAGTCAGGGGCGAACACCGGGGAGCTGTTTTTT. Translated, it gives CASSLESGANTGELFF.

The chain recombines TRBV5-4 with TRBJ2-3; the D is unclear. V lost 1 base to trimming and J lost 4 bases, with 10 bases between them. The CDR3 is made up of 14 amino acids. Germline V gene sequence: CDR1 SGHNT, CDR2 YYREEE (reference sequence). In DNA form, the CDR3 reads TGTGCCAGCAGCTTGTTGTTAGGAGCAGATACGCAGTATTTT. It yields the protein CASSLLLGADTQYF.

The chain uses TRBV27 and TRBJ2-7, with 10 positions matching TRBD2. CDR3 size: 16 residues. The ends lost 6 bases at V and 2 bases at J; junction bases unmatched: 10. Germline V lookup: CDR1 MNHEY, CDR2 SMNVEV (reference sequence). This chain's CDR3 is CASRTRSAGGPYEQYF. CDR3 nucleotides: TGTGCCAGCAGGACGCGATCAGCGGGAGGGCCCTACGAGCAGTACTTC.

CDR3 region: CASSPKPYEQYF. The CDR3, as DNA: TGTGCCAGCAGCCCCAAACCCTACGAGCAGTACTTC. This sequence joins TRBV7-9 and TRBJ2-7; D is ambiguous. V lost 5 bases, J lost 2 bases, and 7 bases lay in between. The CDR3 extends over 12 amino acids. Germline V gives CDR1 SEHNR, CDR2 FQNEAQ (reference sequence).